A single TCR beta chain is shown here with its context. Its target is unknown. Sequencing used immunoSEQ v3.0 at survey level. The repertoire was sequenced with immunoSEQ multiplex PCR; TCRdb's copy has only in-frame clones and lacks some. The sample has more than 25,000 clones; roughly 84% are singletons. The CDR3 spans 14 residues. The germline gives CDR1 SGHTA, CDR2 FQGNSA. Trimming removed 2 bases at V and 5 bases at J, with 13 bases between. The data were taken from a study of long-term antiretroviral therapy in people with HIV. Study-wide results and limits: Repertoires in HIV (unlike those of controls) had narrower CDR3 length ranges. Viral resistance, ART adherence and therapy changes all lacked available data.

Source: unsorted PBMCs, taken 2 years after starting antiretroviral therapy. The chain is built from TRBV7-2 and TRBJ2-7, with unresolved D. The clonotype originates from a man between 50 and 59 years old with HIV. The CDR3 region is CASSLFLPNHEQYF. In DNA, the CDR3 is TGTGCCAGCAGCTTATTCCTACCCAACCACGAGCAGTACTTC.